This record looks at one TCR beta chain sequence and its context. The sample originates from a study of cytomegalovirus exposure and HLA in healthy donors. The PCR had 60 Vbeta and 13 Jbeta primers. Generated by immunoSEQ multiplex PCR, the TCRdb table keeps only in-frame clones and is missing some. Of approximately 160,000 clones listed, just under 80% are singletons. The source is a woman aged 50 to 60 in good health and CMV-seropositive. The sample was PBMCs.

For the CDR3, the DNA is TGTGCTAGTGCCCAGAGATTCTTTGGAGCTGAAGCTTTCTTT. The encoded protein is CASAQRFFGAEAFF. V and J are TRBV12-5 and TRBJ1-1; no reliable D call. The V gene lost 7 bases and the J gene lost 6 bases, with 18 bases spanning the gap. CDR1 is LGHNT and CDR2 is FRNRAP in the germline V gene. The CDR3 runs to 14 residues.